This T cell receptor (beta chain) was found in a study of low-dose radiotherapy and immunotherapy resistance in tumors. About the study: Per fraction, Cohort 2 was given 1 Gy every two weeks, accumulating a total of 13 Gy over 26 weeks. Every two weeks, the protocol called for intravenous cyclophosphamide at 200 mg/m2. It was given one day before each radiation and immunotherapy administration.

Time point: after trial treatment. Described treatment: LDRT plus nivolumab, ipilimumab, low-dose cyclophosphamide and aspirin (RACIN trial). CDR1 and CDR2 (germline): SNHLY, FYNNEI. CDR3 size: 14 residues. Between the trimmed V and J ends, which lost 7 bases and 7 bases, there was a span of 20 bases. Gene-specific TRAV and TRBV primers were used for first-strand cDNA, covering alpha and beta chains. TCRs were put through about 20 PCR cycles of amplification with Phusion. A constant-region primer and the V-primer adapter served as the primer pair. TCRdb reprocessed the reads via MiXCR and lists one record per CDR3 protein. The table lists about 84,000 distinct CDR3 sequences, around a sixth of them singletons. A word on this clonotype: A read error likely explains this, since a far larger clone differs by one base.

The J gene is TRBJ2-7, the V gene TRBV2; D might be TRBD2 (6 bases). The sequence was collected from a male donor with prostate cancer. The sample in question was PBMCs, obtained after low-dose radiotherapy plus immunotherapy. The DNA of the CDR3 is TGTGCCAGCAACGAGGGTGGGAGGAGGAATGAGCAGTACTTC. The encoded protein is CASNEGGRRNEQYF.